Listed below are T cell receptor beta chains from one sample, sequenced in a study of STAT3 mutations in large granular lymphocyte leukemia. Profiled with immunoSEQ multiplex PCR; TCRdb holds only in-frame clones, not every one. The data contain roughly 11,000 clones, 60% to 85% of them singletons. The sequenced sample consisted of peripheral blood mononuclear cells. The receptors originated from a man aged 55 to 70 with T-cell large granular lymphocyte leukemia. Some clones in this sample may be carry-over from other donors' samples. Each CDR3 is given with its conserved first and last residue. Each record gives: clone size, V gene, J gene, D gene, CDR3 DNA, CDR3 protein. D genes are given only for firm matches. A clone size is listed for some rows: how often the clone was seen (once, few, many), or a class if it is expanded.

clone_size: NA
v_call: TRBV30
j_call: TRBJ2-7
d_call: NA
cdr3_nt: TGTGCCTGGAGCCCTACAGGGTACGAGCAGTACTTC
cdr3_aa: CAWSPTGYEQYF

clone_size: NA
v_call: TRBV13
j_call: TRBJ2-5
d_call: TRBD2
cdr3_nt: TGTGCCAGCAGCGCGGGACTAGCGGGAGCCACGTGGCAAGAGACCCAGTACTTC
cdr3_aa: CASSAGLAGATWQETQYF

clone_size: NA
v_call: TRBV6-5
j_call: TRBJ2-4
d_call: NA
cdr3_nt: TGTGCCAGCAGTTACTCGAAACTCGCAGCCAAAAACATTCAGTACTTC
cdr3_aa: CASSYSKLAAKNIQYF

clone_size: few
v_call: TRBV19
j_call: TRBJ1-5
d_call: NA
cdr3_nt: TGTGCCAGTATGCCCTCCCGAGTCAGCAATCAGCCCCAGCATTTT
cdr3_aa: CASMPSRVSNQPQHF

clone_size: NA
v_call: TRBV7-2
j_call: TRBJ2-5
d_call: TRBD2
cdr3_nt: TGTGCCAGCAGCCGGGGGAGGGGCGGGACCCAGTACTTC
cdr3_aa: CASSRGRGGTQYF

clone_size: NA
v_call: TRBV18
j_call: TRBJ1-2
d_call: NA
cdr3_nt: TGTGCCAGCTCACCAAATAGCGGGGGTAACTATGGCTACACCTTC
cdr3_aa: CASSPNSGGNYGYTF

clone_size: NA
v_call: TRBV9
j_call: TRBJ1-2
d_call: TRBD1
cdr3_nt: TGTGCCAGCAGCCCATGGACAGGGCCGGACACGGATTATGGCTACACCTTC
cdr3_aa: CASSPWTGPDTDYGYTF

clone_size: NA
v_call: TRBV14
j_call: TRBJ1-2
d_call: TRBD1
cdr3_nt: TGTGCCAGCAGCCGAACCACAGGGGTGGATGGCTACACCTTC
cdr3_aa: CASSRTTGVDGYTF

clone_size: NA
v_call: TRBV18
j_call: TRBJ1-5
d_call: NA
cdr3_nt: TGTGCCAGCTCACCAAAGGCTCGGGATCAGCCCCAGCATTTT
cdr3_aa: CASSPKARDQPQHF

clone_size: NA
v_call: TRBV10-3
j_call: TRBJ1-5
d_call: NA
cdr3_nt: TGTGCCATCAGTGACAGGGGAGGCAATCAGCCCCAGCATTTT
cdr3_aa: CAISDRGGNQPQHF

clone_size: NA
v_call: TRBV10-3
j_call: TRBJ2-7
d_call: TRBD1
cdr3_nt: TGTGCCATCAGTGCAAGGGACAGGGGGGGAAACGAGCAGTACTTC
cdr3_aa: CAISARDRGGNEQYF

clone_size: NA
v_call: TRBV6-5
j_call: TRBJ1-3
d_call: NA
cdr3_nt: TGTGCCAGCTTCAGCAGCTCGCCACACACCATATATTTT
cdr3_aa: CASFSSSPHTIYF